This TCR beta chain was sequenced for a study of blood T cell repertoires in COVID-19. Study at large: Sources were T cells, B-cell-depleted T cells, or PBMCs; the material itself was cDNA or gDNA.

In this sample, this clone turned up a few times. Germline CDR1 MNHEY, CDR2 SVGEGT. The CDR3 totals 12 residues. The V end lost 4 bases, the J end lost 4 bases, and 5 bases lay between the germline ends. In the authors' methods: Reference gene primer amplification gave estimated nucleated cell counts. Sequencing was performed with immunoSEQ multiplex PCR; in TCRdb, only in-frame clones are kept and a portion is missing. V and J calls and clone size come straight from that table; D and trimming were deduced from the DNA. This table holds 130,000 to 150,000 clones, around nine tenths found once. Specimen: peripheral blood. The rearrangement joins TRBV6-2 or TRBV6-3 to TRBJ1-5; D not certain. The TCR was taken from a woman aged 45-59 years with active or convalescent COVID-19. CDR3 loop: CASSSGNQPQHF. For the CDR3, the DNA is TGTGCCAGCAGTTCCGGGAATCAGCCCCAGCATTTT.